This T cell receptor (beta chain) was retrieved from a study of blood T cells in healthy people across ages. The use of a sample-barcoded 5' primer and a J-beta primer mix characterized a second PCR of roughly 7 to 12 cycles. TCRdb independently ran MiXCR on the 5' RACE reads; one entry per CDR3 protein. The sample shows more than 800,000 distinct CDR3 sequences, around 26% of them seen only once. Every sample yielded at least 6.5 million isolated PBMCs. Study results and caveats: Age showed a roughly linear inverse relationship with TCR beta diversity per million T cells. With donor CMV status unknown, expanded clonotype changes were possibly confounded.

A note on this clonotype: Its antigen is currently unknown.

J lost 4 bases, V lost 5 bases, and 10 bases had no gene match. CDR1 is SGHTA, CDR2 FQGNSA, per germline. CDR3 size: 15 residues. The chain recombines TRBV7-2 with TRBJ1-1; 7 bases match TRBD1. This TCR was sampled from an elderly woman in good health. Sequences were obtained from blood. The CDR3 region has the DNA TGTGCCAGCAGCCCGGAGACAGGGTGGAGCACTGAAGCTTTCTTT. It specifies CASSPETGWSTEAFF. Complete variable domain (other parts from reference TRBV7-2 and TRBJ1-1): GAGVSQSPSNKVTEKGKDVELRCDPISGHTALYWYRQSLGQGLEFLIYFQGNSAPDKSGLPSDRFSAERTGGSVSTLTIQRTQQEDSAVYLCASSPETGWSTEAFFGQGTRLTVV.